Each of the 9 T cell receptor beta chains below was sequenced from the same sample in a study of patients and donors after allogeneic stem cell transplantation. Each CDR3 protein is one row after TCRdb ran MiXCR on the RT-PCR reads. The data show about 410,000 distinct CDR3 sequences, under 20% seen once. Sequences were obtained from blood, either unsorted or a sorted T cell fraction (not recorded which). These receptors originate from a human donor who was either an allogeneic HSCT recipient or a stem cell or donor lymphocyte infusion donor (not recorded which). It is not recorded whose cells these are; they may come from a transplant donor.

This clonotype was picked up a small number of times. V gene TRBV3-1 combines with J gene TRBJ2-1; TRBD2 matches at 7 bases. Germline V gives CDR1 LGHDT, CDR2 YNNKEL (reference sequence). The CDR3 has 15 amino acids. The trim removed 1 base at V and 6 bases at J, leaving 6 bases unmatched. This CDR3 reads CASSQGGRTANEQFF. In DNA, the CDR3 is TGTGCCAGCAGCCAAGGCGGGAGAACCGCCAATGAGCAGTTCTTC.

This sequence joins TRBV20-1 and TRBJ1-5; D is possibly TRBD1 (5 bases). Trimming removed 7 bases from V and 4 bases from J, with 14 bases in between. The CDR3 consists of 13 residues. CDR1 DFQATT and CDR2 SNEGSKA come from the germline V gene (reference sequence). The CDR3 sequence is CSVRRTSNQPQHF. CDR3 DNA: TGCAGTGTACGACGGACATCTAATCAGCCCCAGCATTTT.

This clonotype was seen a few times. V gene TRBV10-3 combines with J gene TRBJ1-2; D might be TRBD1 (5 bases). Germline V gene sequence: CDR1 ENHRY, CDR2 SYGVKD. The CDR3 extends over 14 amino acids. V lost 3 bases and J 4 bases, leaving 12 bases between the germline ends. CDR3 DNA sequence: TGTGCCATCAGTGACCAGACAGAAAGCTATGGCTACACCTTC. It specifies CAISDQTESYGYTF.

The chain has TRBV9 and TRBJ2-1, with 11 bases that match TRBD2. The V segment lost 2 bases and the J segment 4 bases; nucleotides outside the gene matches: 8. CDR1 and CDR2 from the germline V gene are SGDLS and YYNGEE. The CDR3 loop spans 17 amino acids. Written as DNA, the CDR3 is TGTGCCAGCAGCGTTTCCCACGGGACTAGCGGTTACAATGAGCAGTTCTTC. Its translation is CASSVSHGTSGYNEQFF.

Points on this clonotype: A read error may be the cause here, since a much bigger clone is one base away. Because it lacks the conserved phenylalanine or tryptophan at the end, this CDR3 is likely a read error. The CDR3: CASSPTGTSGMYEQYL. The CDR3 coding sequence is TGCGCCAGCAGCCCTACCGGGACTAGCGGGATGTACGAGCAGTACTTA. This sequence joins TRBV5-1 and TRBJ2-7, with TRBD2 identical over 13 bases. CDR3 length: 16 amino acids. Germline V CDR1 and CDR2: SGHRS, YFSETQ. The J segment lost 4 bases and the V segment lost 4 bases, leaving 8 bases of the junction unmatched.

The chain carries TRBV20-1 and TRBJ1-6; maybe TRBD1 (6 bases). Deletions cut 0 bases from V and 8 bases from J, with 17 bases between. CDR3 length: 16 amino acids. From germline, CDR1 is DFQATT and CDR2 SNEGSKA (reference sequence). CDR3 in amino acids: CSARDLRTESDSPLHF. The CDR3 DNA reads TGCAGTGCTAGAGATCTTAGGACAGAAAGTGATTCACCCCTCCACTTT.

There are a few counts of this clonotype. J is TRBJ2-4 and V is TRBV20-1; D uncertain. The CDR3 is 13 amino acids. Germline values: CDR1 DFQATT, CDR2 SNEGSKA (reference sequence). The germline V and J ends were trimmed by 0 bases and 5 bases, with 8 bases remaining between them. The CDR3, as DNA: TGCAGTGCTAGAGACAGACTGCAAAACATTCAGTACTTC. Its translation is CSARDRLQNIQYF.

This clonotype appeared once. At one of its ends the junction is not consistent with the germline gene, which may arise from a read error. The genes are TRBV18 and TRBJ2-7, with unresolved D. This CDR3 region has 12 residues. Germline lookup yields CDR1 KGHSH and CDR2 LQKENI. Written as DNA, the CDR3 is TGTGCCAGCTCACCACGGGAATCACTCGAGGACTTC. Translation gives CASSPRESLEDF.

This clonotype was seen more than once but under ten times. The chain has TRBV12-3 or TRBV12-4 and TRBJ2-3; D gene unclear. This CDR3 has 15 amino acids. The V and J ends lost 4 bases and 0 bases respectively, with 11 bases between them. The CDR3 nucleotides read TGTGCCAGCAGTTATAGACCTACTAGCACAGATACGCAGTATTTT. This gives the protein CASSYRPTSTDTQYF.